The T cell receptor beta chain described here comes from a study of molecular identifiers for immune sequencing clone quantification. This CDR3 spans 16 amino acids. Germline CDR1 SGHVS, CDR2 FNYEAQ. This clonotype was seen only once. An end of the junction differs from the germline gene, which may be a read error. MiXCR was run by TCRdb on the PCR reads, yielding one entry per CDR3 protein. The sample yields approximately 500,000 distinct CDR3 sequences, roughly 24% seen once. The sequencing input was naive CD8+ T cells from blood, with Jurkat cell RNA spiked in. Subset denoted: FACS-sorted CD8+CD4-CCR7+CD45RA+ naive T cells. This rearrangement joins TRBV7-6 to TRBJ2-3; D remains ambiguous. The source of this sequence is a human donor in good health. Some libraries in this study had Jurkat cell RNA spiked in. The CDR3 loop is CASSLVAAGYTATQYF. Here the CDR3 DNA reads TGTGCCAGCAGCTTAGTGGCTGCCGGGTACACAGCTACGCAGTATTTT.